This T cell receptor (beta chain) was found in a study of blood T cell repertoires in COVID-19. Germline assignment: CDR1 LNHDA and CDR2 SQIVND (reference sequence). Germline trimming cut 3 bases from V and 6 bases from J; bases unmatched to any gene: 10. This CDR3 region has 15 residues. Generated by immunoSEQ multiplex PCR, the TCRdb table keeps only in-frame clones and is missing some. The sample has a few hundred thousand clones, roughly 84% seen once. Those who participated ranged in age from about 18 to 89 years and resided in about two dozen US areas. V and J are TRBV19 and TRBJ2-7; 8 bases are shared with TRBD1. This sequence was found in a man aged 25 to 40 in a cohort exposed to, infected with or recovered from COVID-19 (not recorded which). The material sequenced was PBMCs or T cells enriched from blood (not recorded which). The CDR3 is CASSILAGGSSEQYF. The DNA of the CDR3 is TGTGCCAGTAGTATCTTGGCAGGGGGCTCGTCCGAGCAGTACTTC.